This entry lists 27 T cell receptor beta chains sequenced from one sample in a study of T cell changes during pregnancy in multiple sclerosis. Assay: immunoSEQ multiplex PCR; the TCRdb copy retains only in-frame clones and omits some. The table has approximately 94,000 clones, roughly 90% seen once. This material consisted of peripheral blood, taken after pregnancy. These receptors were obtained from a female donor with multiple sclerosis, enrolled in a pregnancy study.

This clone was seen only once. This chain links TRBV27 with TRBJ2-1; TRBD2 might be the D (5 bases). Trimming stripped 6 bases from V and 9 bases from J, with 15 bases between. Per germline, CDR1 MNHEY and CDR2 SMNVEV (reference sequence). This CDR3 is 13 amino acids long. The CDR3 here is CASRLDSWGEQFF. Here the CDR3 DNA reads TGTGCCAGCAGACTAGATTCTTGGGGTGAGCAGTTCTTC.

The V gene is TRBV11-2, the J gene TRBJ2-7, with 7 nucleotides matching TRBD1. Germline assignment: CDR1 SGHAT and CDR2 FQNNGV. This CDR3 has 16 amino acids. The V and J ends lost 6 bases and 5 bases, in that order; junction bases with no gene match: 16. The CDR3 region has the DNA TGTGCCAGCAGTCCAACAAGAAGGCAGACAGGGAACGAGCAGTACTTC. Protein: CASSPTRRQTGNEQYF.

The genes are TRBV14 and TRBJ1-1; unclear D gene. Looked up from germline, CDR1 is SGHDN and CDR2 is FVKESK. The germline V and J ends were trimmed by 5 bases and 11 bases, with 15 bases remaining between them. CDR3 length: 12 residues. Here the CDR3 DNA reads TGTGCCAGCAGCGCCACCTCGGCGGGGGCTTTCTTT. Encoded protein: CASSATSAGAFF.

This clone appeared a few times. This CDR3 is CASSPGQVAKNIQYF. In nucleotides, the CDR3 is TGTGCCAGCAGCCCGGGACAGGTAGCCAAAAACATTCAGTACTTC. The chain has TRBV7-9 and TRBJ2-4; 8 nucleotides line up with TRBD1. Germline V gene sequence: CDR1 SEHNR, CDR2 FQNEAQ (reference sequence). This CDR3 spans 15 amino acids. Trimming took 5 bases from V and 0 from J; bases not matched to a gene: 3.

The CDR3 DNA reads as TGCGCCAGCAGCAGCCGACAGGGTAGCTCCTACGAGCAGTACTTC. Translating it yields CASSSRQGSSYEQYF. The chain links TRBV4-1 to TRBJ2-7; 7 bases line up with TRBD1. V trimming: 5 bases; J trimming: 0 bases; junction bases outside the gene matches: 7. The germline V gene encodes CDR1 MGHRA and CDR2 YSYEKL. The CDR3 covers 15 residues.

This chain links TRBV18 with TRBJ1-6; D is unresolved. The CDR3 loop spans 16 amino acids. CDR1 and CDR2 from the germline V gene are KGHSH and LQKENI. V lost 1 base and J 8 bases, leaving 15 bases between the germline ends. This chain's CDR3 is CASSPRTFTTDSPLHF. The DNA for the CDR3 is TGTGCCAGCTCACCACGGACTTTCACTACGGATTCACCCCTCCACTTT.

The V gene is TRBV30, the J gene TRBJ2-2; TRBD2 matches at 8 bases. Unmatched junction bases numbered 8, after V lost 8 bases and J lost 3 bases. The germline gives CDR1 GTSNPN, CDR2 SVGIG (reference sequence). The length of the CDR3 is 14 residues. The DNA of the CDR3 is TGTGCCGGAAGGACTAGCTTGTACACCGGGGAGCTGTTTTTT. Its translation: CAGRTSLYTGELFF.

V is TRBV6-5 and J is TRBJ1-1; TRBD1 might be the D (5 bases). Germline V gene lookup returns CDR1 MNHEY and CDR2 SVGAGI. This CDR3 has 15 residues. The germline V and J ends were trimmed by 0 bases and 1 base, with 9 bases remaining between them. The CDR3 nucleotides are TGTGCCAGCAGTTACTCGGGCAGGGCGAACACTGAAGCTTTCTTT. Translation gives CASSYSGRANTEAFF.

This sequence joins TRBV11-2 and TRBJ2-1; D is possibly TRBD2 (6 bases). The CDR3 loop spans 14 amino acids. Germline CDR1 is SGHAT and CDR2 is FQNNGV. Trimming left V 3 bases short and J 2 bases short, with 8 bases between. The CDR3: CASSFGGTYNEQFF. The CDR3 DNA reads TGTGCCAGCAGCTTTGGCGGGACCTACAATGAGCAGTTCTTC. The full variable domain, completed using reference TRBV11-2 and TRBJ2-1, is EAGVAQSPRYKIIEKRQSVAFWCNPISGHATLYWYQQILGQGPKLLIQFQNNGVVDDSQLPKDRFSAERLKGVDSTLKIQPAKLEDSAVYLCASSFGGTYNEQFFGPGTRLTVL.

V gene TRBV2 combines with J gene TRBJ1-5; 10 bases fit TRBD1. The CDR3 consists of 15 residues. Germline-derived CDR1 and CDR2 are SNHLY and FYNNEI. With V trimmed by 6 bases and J by 4 bases, 6 bases remained unmatched. CDR3 in amino acids: CASSVGQGPNQPQHF. The CDR3 bases are TGTGCCAGCAGCGTGGGACAGGGGCCGAATCAGCCCCAGCATTTT.

The rearrangement uses TRBV7-2 and TRBJ1-1; possible D gene TRBD1, 6 bases. Per the germline V gene, CDR1 is SGHTA and CDR2 is FQGNSA. The CDR3 has 13 residues. Deletions cut 4 bases from V and 1 base from J, with 7 bases between. CDR3 bases: TGTGCCAGCAGCTCCAGGGGGAACACTGAAGCTTTCTTT. Its protein product is CASSSRGNTEAFF.

The chain recombines TRBV2 with TRBJ2-7; D gene unclear. The CDR3 is 13 amino acids. Trimming pared 7 bases from V and 6 bases from J, leaving 16 bases between. From germline, CDR1 is SNHLY and CDR2 FYNNEI. The chain's CDR3 is CASKNTAATEQYF. The CDR3 DNA sequence: TGTGCCAGCAAGAACACAGCCGCTACCGAGCAGTACTTC.

This rearrangement joins TRBV5-4 to TRBJ1-2; possible D gene TRBD1, 6 bases. Germline lookup yields CDR1 SGHNT and CDR2 YYREEE (reference sequence). Trimming cost V 3 bases and J 7 bases, with 13 bases left between them. The CDR3 totals 13 residues. The CDR3 here is CASSSRGAGGYTF. CDR3 sequence (DNA): TGTGCCAGCAGCTCACGGGGGGCAGGTGGCTACACCTTC.

This sequence joins TRBV4-1 and TRBJ2-2; D may be TRBD2 (6 bases). The CDR3 contains 17 residues. With 1 base removed from V and 6 bases from J, the gap between germline ends came to 18 bases. Germline V lookup: CDR1 MGHRA, CDR2 YSYEKL. This CDR3 reads CASSQGRGWGGPGELFF. The CDR3 DNA is TGCGCCAGCAGCCAAGGACGGGGATGGGGAGGCCCCGGGGAGCTGTTTTTT.

The V gene is TRBV6-5, the J gene TRBJ1-1, with D unclear. Between the trimmed V and J ends, which lost 11 bases and 0 bases, there was a span of 10 bases. Germline CDR1 and CDR2: MNHEY and SVGAGI. This CDR3 contains 12 residues. CDR3 sequence: CAAGPLNTEAFF. DNA of the CDR3: TGTGCCGCGGGCCCATTGAACACTGAAGCTTTCTTT.

V is TRBV5-1 and J is TRBJ1-1; 7 bases match TRBD1. Germline V lookup: CDR1 SGHRS, CDR2 YFSETQ. The CDR3 is made up of 16 amino acids. V lost 4 bases, J lost 5 bases, and 14 bases stayed unmatched. CDR3 nucleotide sequence: TGCGCCAGCAGCATAGACAGGGCAAGGGGTTTGACTGAAGCTTTCTTT. Amino acids: CASSIDRARGLTEAFF.

The J gene is TRBJ2-7, the V gene TRBV28, with D possibly TRBD1 on 6 matching bases. Trimming cost V 3 bases and J 2 bases, with 14 bases left between them. The CDR3 has 15 residues. From germline, CDR1 is MDHEN and CDR2 SYDVKM. The CDR3 region is CASSFPGTRAYEQYF. For the CDR3, the DNA is TGTGCCAGCAGTTTTCCCGGGACAAGAGCCTACGAGCAGTACTTC.

This chain links TRBV19 with TRBJ1-2; 10 positions agree with TRBD1. Germline trimming cut 6 bases from V and 4 bases from J; bases unmatched to any gene: 5. The germline V gene encodes CDR1 LNHDA and CDR2 SQIVND (reference sequence). CDR3 length: 14 residues. The CDR3 protein is CASRRDRGFYGYTF. In nucleotides, the CDR3 is TGTGCCAGTAGGAGGGACAGGGGATTCTATGGCTACACCTTC.

The J gene is TRBJ2-1, the V gene TRBV7-7, with 10 bases identical to TRBD2. The germline CDR1 and CDR2 sequences are SSHAT and FNYEAQ (reference sequence). The CDR3 has 15 amino acids. V was clipped by 1 base and J by 8 bases; unmatched bases: 5. This CDR3 is CASSLERGGTHEQFF. The CDR3 DNA reads TGTGCCAGCAGCTTAGAGCGGGGGGGCACTCATGAGCAGTTCTTC.

The chain uses TRBV21-1 and TRBJ1-6; the table's TRBD1 call for D was not verified on the DNA. TRBV21-1 is shown as a pseudogene. The CDR3 loop spans 16 amino acids. The CDR3 coding sequence is TGTGCCAGCAGCAGAGACCGGGACAGGGTCGATTCACCCCTCCACTTT. It translates to CASSRDRDRVDSPLHF.

The chain carries TRBV9 and TRBJ2-5; D gene ambiguous. Germline V CDR1 and CDR2: SGDLS, YYNGEE. V was pared by 0 bases and J by 1 base, with 7 bases between. The CDR3 has 14 amino acids. CDR3 sequence: CASSVAVTQETQYF. The DNA of the CDR3 is TGTGCCAGCAGCGTAGCAGTAACCCAAGAGACCCAGTACTTC.

The chain recombines TRBV19 with TRBJ1-2; no clear D. V shed 7 bases and J shed 8 bases, with 17 bases lying between them. The V gene's germline CDR1 is LNHDA and CDR2 SQIVND (reference sequence). The CDR3 contains 13 residues. This chain's CDR3 is CASTPRMGVGYTF. The CDR3 nucleotides are TGTGCCAGTACCCCCCGGATGGGCGTGGGCTACACCTTC.

The gene calls are TRBV27 and TRBJ2-2; 9 bases fit TRBD1. The trim removed 6 bases at V and 6 bases at J, leaving 8 bases unmatched. The CDR3 has 15 residues. Per the germline V gene, CDR1 is MNHEY and CDR2 is SMNVEV (reference sequence). The CDR3, as DNA: TGTGCCAGCAGGAAGGGACAGGGAAACCCCGGGGAGCTGTTTTTT. It is translated as CASRKGQGNPGELFF.

In this sample, this clone turned up once. This chain connects TRBV15 to TRBJ2-3; D might be TRBD2 (6 bases). The CDR3 length is 12 residues. Trimming took 6 bases from V and 2 from J, leaving 6 bases between them. Germline V lookup: CDR1 LNHNV, CDR2 YYDKDF (reference sequence). In DNA form, the CDR3 reads TGTGCCACCAGGGACTACACAGATACGCAGTATTTT. Translating it yields CATRDYTDTQYF.

The chain recombines TRBV4-1 with TRBJ2-7; the match to TRBD1 covers 9 bases. With V trimmed by 1 base and J by 4 bases, 5 bases remained unmatched. This CDR3 contains 15 residues. Germline CDR1 and CDR2: MGHRA and YSYEKL. CDR3 sequence (DNA): TGCGCCAGCAGCCAAGGGACAGGGGCTTCTTACGAGCAGTACTTC. Its protein is CASSQGTGASYEQYF.

The chain couples TRBV5-1 to TRBJ2-7; 9 bases fit TRBD1. CDR1 SGHRS and CDR2 YFSETQ come from the germline V gene. The CDR3 totals 15 residues. V lost 2 bases, J lost 0 bases, and 3 bases stayed unmatched. CDR3 sequence (DNA): TGCGCCAGCAGCTTAAGGACAGGGGTCTCCTACGAGCAGTACTTC. It is translated as CASSLRTGVSYEQYF.

The chain combines TRBV29-1 with TRBJ2-1, with TRBD2 matching over 10 bases. From germline, CDR1 is SQVTM and CDR2 ANQGSEA. V shed 5 bases, J shed 7 bases, and the junction held 11 bases outside the gene matches. CDR3 size: 15 residues. The CDR3 sequence is CSVRGFSGGRNEQFF. The CDR3, as DNA: TGCAGCGTTAGAGGGTTTAGCGGGGGGCGGAATGAGCAGTTCTTC.